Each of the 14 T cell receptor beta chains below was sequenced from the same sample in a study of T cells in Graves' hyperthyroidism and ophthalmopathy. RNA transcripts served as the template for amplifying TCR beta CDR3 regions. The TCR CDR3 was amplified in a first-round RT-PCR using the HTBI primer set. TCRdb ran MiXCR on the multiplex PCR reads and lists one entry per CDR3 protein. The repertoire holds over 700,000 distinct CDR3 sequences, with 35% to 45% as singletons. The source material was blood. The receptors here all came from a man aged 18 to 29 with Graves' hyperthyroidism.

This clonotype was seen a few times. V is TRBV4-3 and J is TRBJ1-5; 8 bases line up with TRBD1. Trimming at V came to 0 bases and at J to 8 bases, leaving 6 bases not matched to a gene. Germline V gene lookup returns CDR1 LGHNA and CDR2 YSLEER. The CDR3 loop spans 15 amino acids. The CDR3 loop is CASSQEYRGLEPQHF. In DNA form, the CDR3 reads TGCGCCAGCAGCCAAGAGTACAGGGGGTTGGAGCCCCAGCATTTT.

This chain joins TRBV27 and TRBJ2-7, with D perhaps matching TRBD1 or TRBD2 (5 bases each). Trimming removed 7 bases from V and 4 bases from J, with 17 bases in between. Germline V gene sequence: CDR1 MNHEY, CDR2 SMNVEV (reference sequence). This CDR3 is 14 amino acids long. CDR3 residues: CASKSLRGRYEQYF. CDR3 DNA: TGTGCCAGCAAGTCCCTCCGGGGCAGGTACGAGCAGTACTTC.

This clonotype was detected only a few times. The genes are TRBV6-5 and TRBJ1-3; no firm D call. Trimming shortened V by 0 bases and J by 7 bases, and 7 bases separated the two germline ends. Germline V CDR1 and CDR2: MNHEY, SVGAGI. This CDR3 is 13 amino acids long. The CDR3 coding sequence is TGTGCCAGCAGTTACTCCCCCAGGAACACCATATATTTT. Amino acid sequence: CASSYSPRNTIYF.

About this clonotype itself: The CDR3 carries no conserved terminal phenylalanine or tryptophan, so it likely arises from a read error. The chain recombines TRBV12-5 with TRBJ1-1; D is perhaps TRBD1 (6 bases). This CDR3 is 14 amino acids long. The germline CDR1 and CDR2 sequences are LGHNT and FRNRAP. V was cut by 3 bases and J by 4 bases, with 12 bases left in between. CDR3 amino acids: CASGFRGVATEAFL. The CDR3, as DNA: TGTGCTAGTGGTTTCAGGGGTGTAGCCACTGAAGCTTTCCTT.

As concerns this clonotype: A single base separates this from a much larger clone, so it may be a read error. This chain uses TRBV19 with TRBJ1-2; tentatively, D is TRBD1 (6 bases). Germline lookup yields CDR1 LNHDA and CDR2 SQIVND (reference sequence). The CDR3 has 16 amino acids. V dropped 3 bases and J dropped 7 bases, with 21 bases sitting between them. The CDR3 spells CASSISRGGGRFGYTF. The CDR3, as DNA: TGTGCCAGTAGTATTAGCAGGGGAGGAGGCCGGTTTGGCTACACCTTC.

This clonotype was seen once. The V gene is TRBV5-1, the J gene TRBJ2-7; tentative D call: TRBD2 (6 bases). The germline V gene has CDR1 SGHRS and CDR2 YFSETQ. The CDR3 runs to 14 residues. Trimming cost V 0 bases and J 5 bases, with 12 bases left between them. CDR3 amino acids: CASSLALALHEQYF. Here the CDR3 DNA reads TGCGCCAGCAGCTTGGCACTAGCTCTCCACGAGCAGTACTTC.

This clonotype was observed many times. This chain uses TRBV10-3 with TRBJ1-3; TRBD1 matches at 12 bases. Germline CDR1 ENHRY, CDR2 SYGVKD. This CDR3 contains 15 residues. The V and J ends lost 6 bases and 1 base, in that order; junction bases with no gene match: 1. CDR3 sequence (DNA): TGTGCCATCAGGGGACAGGGGGCTTCTGGAAACACCATATATTTT. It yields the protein CAIRGQGASGNTIYF.

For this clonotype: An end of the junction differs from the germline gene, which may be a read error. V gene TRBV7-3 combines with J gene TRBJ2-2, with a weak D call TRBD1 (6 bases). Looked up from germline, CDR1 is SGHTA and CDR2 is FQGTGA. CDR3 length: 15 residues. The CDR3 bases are TGCGCCAGCAGCCCCATGCAGGGGTTTACGGGGGAGCTGTTTTTT. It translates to CASSPMQGFTGELFF.

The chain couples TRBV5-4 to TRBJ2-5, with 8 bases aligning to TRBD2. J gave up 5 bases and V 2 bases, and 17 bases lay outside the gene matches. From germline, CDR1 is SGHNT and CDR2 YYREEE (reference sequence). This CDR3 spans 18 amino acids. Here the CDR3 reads CASSFIPGGARGLETQYF. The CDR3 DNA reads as TGTGCCAGCAGCTTTATCCCCGGGGGGGCGCGAGGGTTGGAGACCCAGTACTTC.

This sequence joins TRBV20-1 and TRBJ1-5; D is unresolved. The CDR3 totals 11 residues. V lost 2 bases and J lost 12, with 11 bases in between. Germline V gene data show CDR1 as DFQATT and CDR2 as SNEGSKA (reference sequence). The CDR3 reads CSARSPGGQHF. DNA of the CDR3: TGCAGTGCTAGAAGTCCGGGCGGCCAGCATTTT.

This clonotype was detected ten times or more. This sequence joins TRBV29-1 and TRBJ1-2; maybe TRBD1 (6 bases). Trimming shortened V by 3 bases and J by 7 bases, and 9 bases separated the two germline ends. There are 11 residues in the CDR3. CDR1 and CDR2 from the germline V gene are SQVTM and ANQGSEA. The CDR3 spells CSVDRGGGYTF. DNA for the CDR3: TGCAGCGTTGACAGGGGAGGTGGCTACACCTTC.

This chain's CDR3 is CSARGDSFQETQYF. The CDR3 region has the DNA TGCAGTGCTAGAGGCGACAGTTTCCAAGAGACCCAGTACTTC. The chain recombines TRBV20-1 with TRBJ2-5; weak D call: TRBD1 (5 bases). Germline V gene sequence: CDR1 DFQATT, CDR2 SNEGSKA (reference sequence). The CDR3 extends over 14 amino acids. V was cut by 1 base and J by 1 base, with 10 bases left in between.

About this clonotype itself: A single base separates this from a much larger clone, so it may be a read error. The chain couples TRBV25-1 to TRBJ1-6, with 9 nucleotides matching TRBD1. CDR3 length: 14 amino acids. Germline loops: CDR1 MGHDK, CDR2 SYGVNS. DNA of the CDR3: TGTGCCAGCAATGAACAGGGGGCCTGGTCACCCCTCCACTTT. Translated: CASNEQGAWSPLHF.

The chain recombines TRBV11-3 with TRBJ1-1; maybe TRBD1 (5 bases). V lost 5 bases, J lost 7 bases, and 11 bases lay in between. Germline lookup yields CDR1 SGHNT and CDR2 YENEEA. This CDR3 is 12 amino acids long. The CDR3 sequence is CASSVAGIEAFF. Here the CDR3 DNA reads TGTGCCAGCAGCGTCGCAGGGATTGAAGCTTTCTTT.